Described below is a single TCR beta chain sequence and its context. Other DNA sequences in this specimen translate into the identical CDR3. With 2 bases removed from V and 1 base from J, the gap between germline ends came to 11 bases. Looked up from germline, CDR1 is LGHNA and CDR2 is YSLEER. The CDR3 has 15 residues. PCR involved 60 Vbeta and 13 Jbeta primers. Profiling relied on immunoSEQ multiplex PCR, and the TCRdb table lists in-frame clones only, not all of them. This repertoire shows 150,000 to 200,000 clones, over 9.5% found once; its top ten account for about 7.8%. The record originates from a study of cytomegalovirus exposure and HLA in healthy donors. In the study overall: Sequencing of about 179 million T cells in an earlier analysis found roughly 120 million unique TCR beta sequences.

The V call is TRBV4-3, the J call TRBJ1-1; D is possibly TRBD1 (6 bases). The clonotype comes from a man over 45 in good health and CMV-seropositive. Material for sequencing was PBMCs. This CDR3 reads CASSQQPTGNTEAFF. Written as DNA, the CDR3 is TGCGCCAGCAGCCAACAACCGACAGGGAACACTGAAGCTTTCTTT.